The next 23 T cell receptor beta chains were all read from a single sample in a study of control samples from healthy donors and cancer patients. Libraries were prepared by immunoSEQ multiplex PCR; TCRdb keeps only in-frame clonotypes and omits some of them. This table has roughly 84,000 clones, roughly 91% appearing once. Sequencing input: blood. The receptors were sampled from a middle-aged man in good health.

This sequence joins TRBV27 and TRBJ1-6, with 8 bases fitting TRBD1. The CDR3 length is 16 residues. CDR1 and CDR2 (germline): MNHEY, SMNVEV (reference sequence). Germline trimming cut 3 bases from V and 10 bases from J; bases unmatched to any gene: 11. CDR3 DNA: TGTGCCAGCAGTTTGTGGTCGGGAGGGACAGGATCACCCCTCCACTTT. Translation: CASSLWSGGTGSPLHF.

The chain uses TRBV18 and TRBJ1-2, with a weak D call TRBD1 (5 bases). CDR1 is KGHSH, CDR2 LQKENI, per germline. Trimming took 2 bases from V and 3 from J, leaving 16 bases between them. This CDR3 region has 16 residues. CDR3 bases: TGTGCCAGCTCACCAGCCGGGACCGACTTCCACTATGGCTACACCTTC. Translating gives CASSPAGTDFHYGYTF.

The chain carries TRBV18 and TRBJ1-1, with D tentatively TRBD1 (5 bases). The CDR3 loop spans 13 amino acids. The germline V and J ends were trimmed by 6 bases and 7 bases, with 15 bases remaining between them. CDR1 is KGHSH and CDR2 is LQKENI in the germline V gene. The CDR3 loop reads CASSPQGRVEAFF. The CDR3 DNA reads TGTGCCAGCTCGCCCCAGGGACGGGTTGAAGCTTTCTTT.

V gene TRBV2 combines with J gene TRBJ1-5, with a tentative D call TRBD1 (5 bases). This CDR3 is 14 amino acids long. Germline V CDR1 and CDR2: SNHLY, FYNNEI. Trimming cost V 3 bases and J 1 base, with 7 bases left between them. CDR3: CASSDRDSNQPQHF. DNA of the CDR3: TGTGCCAGCAGTGACAGGGACAGCAATCAGCCCCAGCATTTT.

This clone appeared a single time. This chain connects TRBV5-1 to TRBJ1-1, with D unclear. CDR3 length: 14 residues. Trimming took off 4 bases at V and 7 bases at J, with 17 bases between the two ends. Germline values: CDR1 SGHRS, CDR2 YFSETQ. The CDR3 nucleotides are TGCGCCAGCAGCCCCACTTCGGTGCTAGGTGAAGCTTTCTTT. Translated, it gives CASSPTSVLGEAFF.

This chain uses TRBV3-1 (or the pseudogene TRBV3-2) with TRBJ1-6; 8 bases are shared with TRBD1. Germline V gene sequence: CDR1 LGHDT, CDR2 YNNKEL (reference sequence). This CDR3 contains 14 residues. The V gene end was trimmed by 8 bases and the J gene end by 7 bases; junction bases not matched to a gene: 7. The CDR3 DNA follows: TGTGCCAGCTGCCGGACAGGGAGCAATTCACCCCTCCACTTT. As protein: CASCRTGSNSPLHF.

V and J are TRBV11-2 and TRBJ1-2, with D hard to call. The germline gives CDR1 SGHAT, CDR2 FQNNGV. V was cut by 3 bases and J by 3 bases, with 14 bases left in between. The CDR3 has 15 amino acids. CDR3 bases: TGTGCCAGCAGCTTTGCTGGGCTACTCGACTATGGCTACACCTTC. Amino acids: CASSFAGLLDYGYTF.

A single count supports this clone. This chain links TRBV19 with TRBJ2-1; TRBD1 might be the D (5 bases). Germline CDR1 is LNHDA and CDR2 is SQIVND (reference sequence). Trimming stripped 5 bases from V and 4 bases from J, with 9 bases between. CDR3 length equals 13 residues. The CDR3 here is CASSGAGYNEQFF. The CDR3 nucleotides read TGTGCCAGTAGTGGGGCAGGGTACAATGAGCAGTTCTTC.

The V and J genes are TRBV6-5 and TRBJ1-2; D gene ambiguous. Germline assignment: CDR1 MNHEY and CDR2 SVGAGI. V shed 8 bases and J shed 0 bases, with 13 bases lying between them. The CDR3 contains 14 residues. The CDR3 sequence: CASCPFNANYGYTF. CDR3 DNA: TGTGCCAGCTGCCCATTCAACGCTAACTATGGCTACACCTTC.

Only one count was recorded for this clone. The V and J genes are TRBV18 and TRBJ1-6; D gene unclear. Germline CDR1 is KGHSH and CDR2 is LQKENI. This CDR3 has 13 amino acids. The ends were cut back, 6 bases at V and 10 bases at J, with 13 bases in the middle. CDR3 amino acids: CASSPRESSPLHF. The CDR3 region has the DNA TGTGCCAGCTCTCCGAGAGAGTCATCACCCCTCCACTTT.

Written as DNA, the CDR3 is TGTGCCAGCAGTTCCATCAACACCGGGGAGCTGTTTTTT. Amino acid sequence: CASSSINTGELFF. The V gene is TRBV12-3 or TRBV12-4, the J gene TRBJ2-2; D is unclear. Deletions cut 4 bases from V and 2 bases from J, with 5 bases between. The CDR3 contains 13 residues.

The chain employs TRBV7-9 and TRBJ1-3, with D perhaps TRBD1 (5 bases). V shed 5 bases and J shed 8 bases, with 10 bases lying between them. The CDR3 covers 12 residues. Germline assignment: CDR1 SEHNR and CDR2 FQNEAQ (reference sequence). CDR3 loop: CASSGGEDTIYF. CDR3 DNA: TGTGCCAGCAGCGGAGGGGAAGACACCATATATTTT.

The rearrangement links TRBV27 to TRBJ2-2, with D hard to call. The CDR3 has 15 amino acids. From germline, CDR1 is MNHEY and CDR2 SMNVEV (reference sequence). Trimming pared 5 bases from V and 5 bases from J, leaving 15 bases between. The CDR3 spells CASSIEGYGTGELFF. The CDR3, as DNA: TGTGCCAGCAGTATAGAAGGGTATGGTACCGGGGAGCTGTTTTTT.

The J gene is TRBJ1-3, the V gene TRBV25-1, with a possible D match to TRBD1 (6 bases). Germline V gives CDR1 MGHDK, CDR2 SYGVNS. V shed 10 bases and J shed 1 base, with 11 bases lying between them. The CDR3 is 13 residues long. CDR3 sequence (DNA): TGTGCCACCCGAGGGGGGTCTGGAAACACCATATATTTT. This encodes CATRGGSGNTIYF. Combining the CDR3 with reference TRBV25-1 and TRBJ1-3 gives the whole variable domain EADIYQTPRYLVIGTGKKITLECSQTMGHDKMYWYQQDPGMELHLIHYSYGVNSTEKGDLSSESTVSRIRTEHFPLTLESARPSHTSQYLCATRGGSGNTIYFGEGSWLTVV.

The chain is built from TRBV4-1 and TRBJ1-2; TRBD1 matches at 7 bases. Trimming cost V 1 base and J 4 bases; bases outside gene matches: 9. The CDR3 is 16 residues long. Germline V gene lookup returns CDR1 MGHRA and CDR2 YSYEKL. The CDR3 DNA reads TGCGCCAGCAGCCAAGTAGCCCGGGAGGGGGCCTATGGCTACACCTTC. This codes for CASSQVAREGAYGYTF.

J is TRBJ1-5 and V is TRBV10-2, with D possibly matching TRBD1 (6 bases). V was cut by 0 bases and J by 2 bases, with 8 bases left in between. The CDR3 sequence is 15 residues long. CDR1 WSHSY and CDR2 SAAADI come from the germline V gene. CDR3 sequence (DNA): TGCGCCAGCAGTGAGTCGACAGGCCGCAATCAGCCCCAGCATTTT. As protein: CASSESTGRNQPQHF.

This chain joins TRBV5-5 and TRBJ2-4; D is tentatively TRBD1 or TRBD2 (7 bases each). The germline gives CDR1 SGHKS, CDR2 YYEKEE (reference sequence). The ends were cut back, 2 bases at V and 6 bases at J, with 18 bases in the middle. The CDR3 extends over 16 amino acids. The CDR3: CASSFTGRGGGNIQYF. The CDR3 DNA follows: TGTGCCAGCAGCTTTACGGGCAGGGGGGGCGGAAACATTCAGTACTTC.

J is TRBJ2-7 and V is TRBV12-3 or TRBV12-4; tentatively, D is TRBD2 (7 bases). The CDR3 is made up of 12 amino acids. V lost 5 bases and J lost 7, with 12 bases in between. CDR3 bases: TGTGCCAGCAGTAGAGGGGGGGAAGAGCAGTACTTC. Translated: CASSRGGEEQYF.

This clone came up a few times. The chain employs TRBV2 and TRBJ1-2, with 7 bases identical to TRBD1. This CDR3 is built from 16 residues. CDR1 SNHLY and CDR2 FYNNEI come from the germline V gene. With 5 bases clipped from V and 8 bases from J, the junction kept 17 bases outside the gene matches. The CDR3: CASSLLPGQPGRGYTF. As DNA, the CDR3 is TGTGCCAGCAGTCTCTTACCGGGACAGCCTGGAAGAGGCTACACCTTC.

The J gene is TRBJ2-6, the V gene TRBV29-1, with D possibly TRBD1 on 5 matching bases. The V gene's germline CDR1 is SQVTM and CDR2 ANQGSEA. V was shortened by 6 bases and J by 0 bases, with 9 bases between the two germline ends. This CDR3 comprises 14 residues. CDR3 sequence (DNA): TGCAGCGTGGCAGGGCGCTCTGGGGCCAACGTCCTGACTTTC. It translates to CSVAGRSGANVLTF.

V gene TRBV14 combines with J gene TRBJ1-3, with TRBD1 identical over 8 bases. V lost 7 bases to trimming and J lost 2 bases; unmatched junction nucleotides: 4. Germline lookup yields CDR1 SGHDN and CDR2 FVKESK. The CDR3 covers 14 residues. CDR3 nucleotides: TGTGCCAGCAAGGAACAGGGGGCTGGAAACACCATATATTTT. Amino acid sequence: CASKEQGAGNTIYF.

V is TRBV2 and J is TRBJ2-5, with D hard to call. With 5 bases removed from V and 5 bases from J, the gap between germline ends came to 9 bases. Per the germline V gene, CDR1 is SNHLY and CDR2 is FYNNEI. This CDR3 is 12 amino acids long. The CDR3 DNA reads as TGTGCCAGCAGTCGAAGGTCGGAGACCCAGTACTTC. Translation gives CASSRRSETQYF.

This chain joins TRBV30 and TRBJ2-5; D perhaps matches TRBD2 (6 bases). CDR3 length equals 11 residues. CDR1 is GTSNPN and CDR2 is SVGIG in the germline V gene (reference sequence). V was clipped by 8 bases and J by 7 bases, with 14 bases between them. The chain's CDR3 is CAGRESGTQYF. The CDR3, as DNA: TGTGCCGGACGGGAGTCGGGGACCCAGTACTTC.